This T cell receptor (beta chain) comes out of a study of blood T cell repertoires in COVID-19. Study background: The United States, Italy and Spain provided the acute and convalescent COVID-19 samples. T cells, B-cell-depleted T cells, or PBMCs provided the cDNA or gDNA that served as material.

The trim removed 2 bases at V and 6 bases at J, leaving 6 bases unmatched. The CDR3 consists of 16 residues. Germline values: CDR1 LGHNA, CDR2 YNFKEQ. In the original processing: Quantification of nucleated cells was approximated via reference gene primer amplification. Only in-frame clones appear in the TCRdb table, and some are missing; sequencing was by immunoSEQ multiplex PCR. The DNA gave D and trimming, while V, J and clone size come from that table. The table records about 220,000 clones, approximately 90% of them present only once. Sequencing input: peripheral blood. The genes are TRBV4-2 and TRBJ2-3, with TRBD2 matching 12 bases. The TCR was taken from a man between 25 and 39 years old who had recovered from COVID-19. The CDR3 nucleotides are TGTGCCAGCAGCCAATCGGCTAGCGGGGGGGCGGATACGCAGTATTTT. It translates to CASSQSASGGADTQYF.